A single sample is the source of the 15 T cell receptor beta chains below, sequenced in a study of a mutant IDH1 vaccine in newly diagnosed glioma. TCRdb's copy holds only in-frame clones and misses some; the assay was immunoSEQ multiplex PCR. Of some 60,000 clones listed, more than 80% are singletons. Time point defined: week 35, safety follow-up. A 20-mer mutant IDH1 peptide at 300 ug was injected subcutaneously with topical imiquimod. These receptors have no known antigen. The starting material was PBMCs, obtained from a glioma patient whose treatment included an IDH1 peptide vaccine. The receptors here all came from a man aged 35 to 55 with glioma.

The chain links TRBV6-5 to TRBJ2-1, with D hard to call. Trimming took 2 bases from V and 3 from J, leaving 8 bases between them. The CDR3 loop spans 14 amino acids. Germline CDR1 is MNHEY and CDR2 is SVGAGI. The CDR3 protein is CASSYEESYNEQFF. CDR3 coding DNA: TGTGCCAGCAGTTACGAAGAGAGCTACAATGAGCAGTTCTTC.

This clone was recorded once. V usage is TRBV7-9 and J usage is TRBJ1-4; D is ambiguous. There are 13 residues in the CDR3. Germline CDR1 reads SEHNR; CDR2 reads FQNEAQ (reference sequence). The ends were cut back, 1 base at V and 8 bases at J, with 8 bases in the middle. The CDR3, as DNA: TGTGCCAGCAGCTTAGAGAAACGGGAAAAACTGTTTTTT. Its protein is CASSLEKREKLFF.

The CDR3 here is CASTPGRKKRSTEAFF. The CDR3 DNA sequence: TGTGCCAGCACCCCAGGGAGGAAAAAGAGGAGCACTGAAGCTTTCTTT. The chain employs TRBV27 and TRBJ1-1; tentative D call: TRBD1 (5 bases). The CDR3 consists of 16 residues. The germline V gene encodes CDR1 MNHEY and CDR2 SMNVEV (reference sequence). Deletions cut 7 bases from V and 4 bases from J, with 22 bases between.

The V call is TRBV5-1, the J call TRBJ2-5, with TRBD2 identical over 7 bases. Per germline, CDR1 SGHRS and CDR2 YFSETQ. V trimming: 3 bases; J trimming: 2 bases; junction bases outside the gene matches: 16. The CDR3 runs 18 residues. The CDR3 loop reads CASSSLSGGPTKQETQYF. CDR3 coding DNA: TGCGCCAGCAGCTCACTCTCGGGAGGCCCCACAAAGCAAGAGACCCAGTACTTC.

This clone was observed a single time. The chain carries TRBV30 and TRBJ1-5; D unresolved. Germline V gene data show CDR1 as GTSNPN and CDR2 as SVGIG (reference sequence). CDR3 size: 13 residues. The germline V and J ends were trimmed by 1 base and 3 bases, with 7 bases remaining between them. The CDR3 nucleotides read TGTGCCTGGAGTGCGACGAACAATCAGCCCCAGCATTTT. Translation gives CAWSATNNQPQHF.

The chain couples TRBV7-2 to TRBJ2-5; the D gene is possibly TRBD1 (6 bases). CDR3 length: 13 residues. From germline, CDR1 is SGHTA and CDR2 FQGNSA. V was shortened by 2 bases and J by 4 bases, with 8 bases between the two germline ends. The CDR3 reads CASSLQGPETQYF. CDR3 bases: TGTGCCAGCAGCTTACAGGGGCCAGAGACCCAGTACTTC. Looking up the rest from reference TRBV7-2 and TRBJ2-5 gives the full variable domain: GAGVSQSPSNKVTEKGKDVELRCDPISGHTALYWYRQSLGQGLEFLIYFQGNSAPDKSGLPSDRFSAERTGGSVSTLTIQRTQQEDSAVYLCASSLQGPETQYFGPGTRLLVL.

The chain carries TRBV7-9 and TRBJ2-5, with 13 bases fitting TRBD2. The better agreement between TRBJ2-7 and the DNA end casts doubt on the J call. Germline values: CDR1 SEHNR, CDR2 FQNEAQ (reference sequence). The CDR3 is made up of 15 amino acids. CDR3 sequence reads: CASSSGLAGVSEQYF. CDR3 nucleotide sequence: TGTGCCAGCAGCTCTGGACTAGCGGGGGTTAGCGAGCAGTACTTC.

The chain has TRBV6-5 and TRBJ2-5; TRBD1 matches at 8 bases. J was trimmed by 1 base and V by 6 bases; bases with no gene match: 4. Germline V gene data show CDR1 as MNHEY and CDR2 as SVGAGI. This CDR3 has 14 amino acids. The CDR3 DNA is TGTGCCAGCAGCCAAGGACAGGGCCAAGAGACCCAGTACTTC. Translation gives CASSQGQGQETQYF.

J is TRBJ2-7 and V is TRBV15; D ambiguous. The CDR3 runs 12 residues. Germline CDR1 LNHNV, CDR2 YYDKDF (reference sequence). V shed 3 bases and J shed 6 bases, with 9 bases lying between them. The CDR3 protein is CATSRTRGEQYF. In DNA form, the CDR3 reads TGTGCCACCAGCAGGACCCGAGGCGAGCAGTACTTC.

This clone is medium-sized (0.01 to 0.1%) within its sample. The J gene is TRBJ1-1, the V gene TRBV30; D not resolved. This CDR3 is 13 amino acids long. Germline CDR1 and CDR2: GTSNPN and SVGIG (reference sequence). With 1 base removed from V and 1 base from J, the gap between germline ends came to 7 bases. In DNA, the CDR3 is TGTGCCTGGAGTGAGGAGGGGAACACTGAAGCTTTCTTT. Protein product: CAWSEEGNTEAFF.

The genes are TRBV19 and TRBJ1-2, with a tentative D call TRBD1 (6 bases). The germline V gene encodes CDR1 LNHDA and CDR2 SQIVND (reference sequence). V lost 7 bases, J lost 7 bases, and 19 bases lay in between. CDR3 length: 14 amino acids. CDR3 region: CASTGATQGSGYTF. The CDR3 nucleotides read TGTGCCAGTACCGGGGCAACGCAGGGGTCTGGCTACACCTTC. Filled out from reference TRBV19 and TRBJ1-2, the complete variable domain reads DGGITQSPKYLFRKEGQNVTLSCEQNLNHDAMYWYRQDPGQGLRLIYYSQIVNDFQKGDIAEGYSVSREKKESFPLTVTSAQKNPTAFYLCASTGATQGSGYTFGSGTRLTVV.

The CDR3 protein is CASSPQGESHNGELFF. In DNA form, the CDR3 reads TGCGCCAGCAGCCCGCAGGGGGAAAGTCATAATGGGGAGCTGTTTTTT. V usage is TRBV5-1 and J usage is TRBJ2-2; the match to TRBD1 covers 7 bases. The germline gives CDR1 SGHRS, CDR2 YFSETQ. CDR3 length equals 16 residues. J gave up 8 bases and V 4 bases, and 14 bases lay outside the gene matches.

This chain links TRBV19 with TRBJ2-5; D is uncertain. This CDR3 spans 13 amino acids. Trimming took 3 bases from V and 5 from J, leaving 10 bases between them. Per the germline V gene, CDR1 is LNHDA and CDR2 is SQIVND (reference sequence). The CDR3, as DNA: TGTGCCAGTAGTATTGAGGATTCGGAGACCCAGTACTTC. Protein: CASSIEDSETQYF.

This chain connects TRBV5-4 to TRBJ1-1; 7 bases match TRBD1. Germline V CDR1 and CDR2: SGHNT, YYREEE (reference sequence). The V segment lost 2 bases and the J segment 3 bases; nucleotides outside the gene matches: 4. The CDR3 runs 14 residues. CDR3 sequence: CASSLQGRDTEAFF. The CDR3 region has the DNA TGTGCCAGCAGCTTACAGGGGAGAGACACTGAAGCTTTCTTT.

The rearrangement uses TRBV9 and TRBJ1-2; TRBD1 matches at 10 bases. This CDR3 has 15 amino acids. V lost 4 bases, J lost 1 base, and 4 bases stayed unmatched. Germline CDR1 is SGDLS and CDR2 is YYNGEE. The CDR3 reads CASSLRTGGNYGYTF. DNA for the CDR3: TGTGCCAGCAGCTTAAGGACAGGGGGTAACTATGGCTACACCTTC. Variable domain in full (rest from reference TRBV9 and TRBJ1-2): DSGVTQTPKHLITATGQRVTLRCSPRSGDLSVYWYQQSLDQGLQFLIQYYNGEERAKGNILERFSAQQFPDLHSELNLSSLELGDSALYFCASSLRTGGNYGYTFGSGTRLTVV.